The next 14 T cell receptor beta chains were all read from a single sample in a study of naive CD8 T cells in extremely preterm neonates. Profiling relied on immunoSEQ multiplex PCR, and the TCRdb table lists in-frame clones only, not all of them. The sample includes approximately 7,900 clones, around 98% seen only once; the top ten take 2.5% to 3%. Sequenced: naive CD8+ T cells from blood. Source of these receptors: a human donor in good health.

The J gene is TRBJ2-7, the V gene TRBV14; a weak D match, TRBD2 (5 bases). V lost 0 bases and J lost 2, with 14 bases in between. The germline V gene has CDR1 SGHDN and CDR2 FVKESK. The CDR3 is 16 amino acids. This CDR3 reads CASSQDEGWFAYEQYV. The CDR3 region has the DNA TGTGCCAGCAGCCAAGATGAGGGATGGTTCGCCTACGAGCAGTACGTC.

The V gene is TRBV11-3, the J gene TRBJ2-7; TRBD1 aligns across 8 bases. J gave up 5 bases and V 3 bases, and 6 bases lay outside the gene matches. The CDR3 consists of 14 residues. Germline CDR1 reads SGHNT; CDR2 reads YENEEA. In DNA form, the CDR3 reads TGTGCCAGCAGCTTTGGACAGGGTCCCAACGAGCAGTACTTC. Translation: CASSFGQGPNEQYF.

The chain carries TRBV19 and TRBJ1-1; 8 bases align to TRBD1. Germline trimming cut 5 bases from V and 4 bases from J; bases unmatched to any gene: 9. The CDR3 runs 15 residues. The germline V gene encodes CDR1 LNHDA and CDR2 SQIVND (reference sequence). As DNA, the CDR3 is TGTGCCAGTAGTTTAAGACAGGGGCCGGGCACTGAAGCTTTCTTT. Its translation: CASSLRQGPGTEAFF.

The CDR3 loop is CASSQDRLYEQYF. The CDR3 nucleotides read TGCGCCAGCAGCCAAGATCGACTCTACGAGCAGTACTTC. This chain links TRBV4-1 with TRBJ2-7; D gene unclear. This CDR3 contains 13 residues. V dropped 0 bases and J dropped 3 bases, with 6 bases sitting between them. Germline V lookup: CDR1 MGHRA, CDR2 YSYEKL.

The chain joins TRBV6-6 to TRBJ1-2; D uncertain. V gave up 11 bases and J gave up 6 bases, with 13 bases separating them. Germline V gene lookup returns CDR1 MNHNY and CDR2 SVGAGI (reference sequence). The CDR3 is 11 residues long. DNA of the CDR3: TGTGCCCTCGGGTTTAAGGATGGCTACACCTTC. This translates into CALGFKDGYTF.

The genes are TRBV19 and TRBJ1-1; 7 positions agree with TRBD1. V lost 10 bases to trimming and J lost 2 bases; unmatched junction nucleotides: 4. The CDR3 covers 12 residues. CDR1 and CDR2 (germline): LNHDA, SQIVND (reference sequence). This CDR3 is CAIGTANTEAFF. The DNA of the CDR3 is TGTGCCATAGGGACAGCAAACACTGAAGCTTTCTTT.

The J gene is TRBJ1-2, the V gene TRBV30; D remains unclear. From germline, CDR1 is GTSNPN and CDR2 SVGIG (reference sequence). This CDR3 contains 13 residues. V gave up 0 bases and J gave up 2 bases, with 7 bases separating them. CDR3 sequence: CAWSVDGNYGYTF. The CDR3 nucleotides read TGTGCCTGGAGTGTCGACGGGAACTATGGCTACACCTTC.

This chain links TRBV15 with TRBJ1-2, with TRBD1 identical over 9 bases. Germline CDR1 LNHNV, CDR2 YYDKDF (reference sequence). The CDR3 consists of 14 residues. After removal of 7 bases from V and 7 bases from J, the junction contained 10 bases not matched to a gene. The CDR3 DNA follows: TGTGCCACCACCCCGGACAGGGGTGGGACTGGCTACACCTTC. Protein product: CATTPDRGGTGYTF.

In its sample, this clone was seen once. One end of the junction fails to match germline, which may point to a read error. The V call is TRBV7-7, the J call TRBJ2-5, with D tentatively TRBD1 (6 bases). This CDR3 region has 15 residues. Germline lookup yields CDR1 SSHAT and CDR2 FNYEAQ (reference sequence). CDR3 sequence (DNA): TGTGCTAGCAGCTTAGGTCGGACAGACCAAGAGACCCAGTACTTC. Its protein is CASSLGRTDQETQYF.

The chain is built from TRBV4-3 and TRBJ2-1; TRBD2 is a possible D gene (7 bases). CDR3 length: 15 amino acids. V dropped 1 base and J dropped 6 bases, with 13 bases sitting between them. Germline-derived CDR1 and CDR2 are LGHNA and YSLEER. CDR3 protein: CASSQAGGGGNEQFF. CDR3 nucleotides: TGCGCCAGCAGCCAAGCGGGGGGAGGGGGCAATGAGCAGTTCTTC.

Only one count was recorded for this clone. The chain recombines TRBV28 with TRBJ2-7; perhaps TRBD2 as D (6 bases). The CDR3 spans 15 residues. Germline V CDR1 and CDR2: MDHEN, SYDVKM. The V end was cut by 7 bases, the J end by 0 bases, with 16 bases between. CDR3 in DNA: TGTGCCAGCAACATCGGGGGTAGGCACTCCTACGAGCAGTACTTC. Its translation: CASNIGGRHSYEQYF. Using reference TRBV28 and TRBJ2-7 for the parts outside the CDR3, the full variable domain is DVKVTQSSRYLVKRTGEKVFLECVQDMDHENMFWYRQDPGLGLRLIYFSYDVKMKEKGDIPEGYSVSREKKERFSLILESASTNQTSMYLCASNIGGRHSYEQYFGPGTRLTVT.

V usage is TRBV6-5 and J usage is TRBJ1-4; D unresolved. Trimming stripped 3 bases from V and 0 bases from J, with 11 bases between. This CDR3 comprises 16 residues. The germline V gene has CDR1 MNHEY and CDR2 SVGAGI. CDR3 amino acids: CASSYNSGPTNEKLFF. CDR3 in DNA: TGTGCCAGCAGTTATAACTCAGGCCCAACTAATGAAAAACTGTTTTTT.

This rearrangement joins TRBV11-2 to TRBJ1-4; TRBD1 matches at 9 bases. This CDR3 has 15 residues. Germline V gene sequence: CDR1 SGHAT, CDR2 FQNNGV. Germline trimming cut 5 bases from V and 5 bases from J; bases unmatched to any gene: 6. CDR3 sequence reads: CASSARDRENEKLFF. The CDR3 DNA reads TGTGCCAGCAGCGCCCGGGACAGGGAAAATGAAAAACTGTTTTTT.

The CDR3, as DNA: TGTGCCAGCAGCGGACCAGGGGTTAATGAAAAACTGTTTTTT. Protein sequence: CASSGPGVNEKLFF. The chain employs TRBV7-9 and TRBJ1-4; perhaps TRBD1 as D (6 bases). The CDR3 is made up of 14 amino acids. V lost 5 bases to trimming and J lost 4 bases, with 11 bases between them. Germline V lookup: CDR1 SEHNR, CDR2 FQNEAQ (reference sequence).